This T cell receptor (beta chain) was sequenced for a study of blood T cell repertoires in COVID-19. The wider study: The samples span acute and convalescent COVID-19 from the United States, Italy and Spain. Nucleic acid was either cDNA or gDNA, and it came from T cells, B-cell-depleted T cells, or PBMCs.

Per the study methods: By means of reference gene primer amplification, nucleated cell counts were estimated. Profiled with immunoSEQ multiplex PCR; TCRdb holds only in-frame clones, not every one. V and J calls and clone size are those listed in that table; D and trimming were worked out from the DNA. The sample lists some 140,000 clones; about 70% were seen once. Sequences were obtained from peripheral blood. This receptor was taken from an elderly man with acute or convalescent COVID-19.

CDR3 coding DNA: TGTGCCAGCAGTTACCTTGACAGAAACATTCAGTACTTC. This codes for CASSYLDRNIQYF. This rearrangement joins TRBV6-5 to TRBJ2-4; maybe TRBD1 (5 bases). From germline, CDR1 is MNHEY and CDR2 SVGAGI. Between the trimmed V and J ends, which lost 2 bases and 6 bases, there was a span of 8 bases. CDR3 length equals 13 residues.